What follows are 19 T cell receptor beta chains derived from one specimen sequenced in a study of blood T cell repertoires in COVID-19. Using immunoSEQ multiplex PCR, the repertoire was profiled, and TCRdb retains in-frame clones only, with some absent. The table has roughly 170,000 clones, about four fifths seen once. Sequenced input: peripheral blood. The receptors here all came from a man aged 40-49 years who had recovered from COVID-19.

This clone is a singleton in its sample. The chain links TRBV2 to TRBJ2-1; no clear D gene. V gave up 6 bases and J gave up 8 bases, with 11 bases separating them. The germline gives CDR1 SNHLY, CDR2 FYNNEI. The CDR3 contains 12 residues. Here the CDR3 DNA reads TGTGCCAGCAGCGGCGACGGAGATGAGCAGTTCTTC. Its protein product is CASSGDGDEQFF.

This clone has more than one count but fewer than ten. The gene calls are TRBV7-9 and TRBJ2-7; the D gene is possibly TRBD2 (6 bases). Germline V lookup: CDR1 SEHNR, CDR2 FQNEAQ (reference sequence). This CDR3 has 15 residues. Between the trimmed V and J ends, which lost 5 bases and 0 bases, there was a span of 14 bases. CDR3 nucleotide sequence: TGTGCCAGCAGCCTCGGCGGGGTCGACTCCTACGAGCAGTACTTC. It translates to CASSLGGVDSYEQYF.

This chain connects TRBV28 to TRBJ2-7; perhaps TRBD2 as D (6 bases). V was clipped by 7 bases and J by 2 bases, with 18 bases between them. Germline CDR1 MDHEN, CDR2 SYDVKM. The CDR3 is 15 amino acids. CDR3 region: CASTPGDVTAYEQYF. CDR3 bases: TGTGCCAGCACTCCGGGGGACGTAACGGCCTACGAGCAGTACTTC.

V gene TRBV4-3 combines with J gene TRBJ2-1, with 8 bases fitting TRBD1. The CDR3 runs to 16 residues. The germline V gene encodes CDR1 LGHNA and CDR2 YSLEER. Trimming cost V 0 bases and J 6 bases; bases outside gene matches: 7. CDR3 residues: CASSQDWQGALNEQFF. CDR3 nucleotides: TGCGCCAGCAGCCAAGACTGGCAGGGGGCCCTCAATGAGCAGTTCTTC.

The chain joins TRBV6-1 to TRBJ2-1, with 12 bases identical to TRBD2. The CDR3 length is 15 residues. V was clipped by 0 bases and J by 12 bases; unmatched bases: 6. Germline loops: CDR1 MNHNS, CDR2 SASEGT. Here the CDR3 DNA reads TGTGCCAGCAGTGAAGCGAAACCGGGACTAGCGGGGCAGTTCTTC. Its protein is CASSEAKPGLAGQFF.

The chain combines TRBV19 with TRBJ2-1; perhaps TRBD2 as D (6 bases). Trimming removed 3 bases at V and 0 bases at J, with 15 bases between. CDR3 length: 17 residues. Looked up from germline, CDR1 is LNHDA and CDR2 is SQIVND (reference sequence). This CDR3 is CASSILSGGDSYNEQFF. CDR3 DNA sequence: TGTGCCAGTAGTATTTTATCCGGGGGTGACTCCTACAATGAGCAGTTCTTC.

The CDR3 reads CASSNSGREETQYF. The CDR3 DNA sequence: TGTGCCAGTAGCAATAGCGGGAGAGAAGAGACCCAGTACTTC. This chain joins TRBV19 and TRBJ2-5; 9 nucleotides align to TRBD2. Germline V gene lookup returns CDR1 LNHDA and CDR2 SQIVND (reference sequence). Germline trimming cut 6 bases from V and 3 bases from J; bases unmatched to any gene: 5. The CDR3 contains 14 residues.

The V gene is TRBV7-2, the J gene TRBJ2-1; 8 bases match TRBD1. Germline V gene data show CDR1 as SGHTA and CDR2 as FQGNSA. The CDR3 runs to 18 residues. Unmatched junction bases numbered 10, after V lost 1 base and J lost 2 bases. Here the CDR3 DNA reads TGTGCCAGCAGCTTAGATAGTTGGGCAGGGGGCGCCTACAATGAGCAGTTCTTC. This gives the protein CASSLDSWAGGAYNEQFF. The full variable domain, in which reference TRBV7-2 and TRBJ2-1 provide the parts outside the CDR3, is GAGVSQSPSNKVTEKGKDVELRCDPISGHTALYWYRQSLGQGLEFLIYFQGNSAPDKSGLPSDRFSAERTGGSVSTLTIQRTQQEDSAVYLCASSLDSWAGGAYNEQFFGPGTRLTVL.

The chain is built from TRBV9 and TRBJ2-7; 9 bases are a match to TRBD2. V lost 6 bases to trimming and J lost 5 bases; unmatched junction nucleotides: 12. CDR3 length equals 15 residues. Germline loops: CDR1 SGDLS, CDR2 YYNGEE. CDR3 DNA: TGTGCCAGCAAGGGGTTAGCGGGAGCGTCGGACGAGCAGTACTTC. This sequence encodes CASKGLAGASDEQYF.

This chain links TRBV7-2 with TRBJ2-5; D might be TRBD1 (6 bases). In germline, CDR1 is SGHTA, CDR2 FQGNSA. This CDR3 comprises 13 residues. Trimming pared 4 bases from V and 5 bases from J, leaving 11 bases between. The CDR3 DNA reads as TGTGCCAGCAGCTCAATTGGGGGCGAGACCCAGTACTTC. It specifies CASSSIGGETQYF.

The rearrangement uses TRBV9 and TRBJ1-3; tentative D call: TRBD1 (5 bases). The CDR3 covers 13 residues. CDR1 is SGDLS, CDR2 YYNGEE, per germline. Trimming pared 3 bases from V and 4 bases from J, leaving 8 bases between. Here the CDR3 reads CASSAGLGNTIYF. CDR3 in DNA: TGTGCCAGCAGCGCGGGACTCGGAAACACCATATATTTT.

The chain couples TRBV6-5 to TRBJ1-1; weak D call: TRBD1 (5 bases). The germline V gene encodes CDR1 MNHEY and CDR2 SVGAGI. The CDR3 has 11 residues. The V and J ends lost 6 bases and 5 bases respectively, with 7 bases between them. The CDR3: CASRRGTEAFF. The CDR3 DNA follows: TGTGCCAGCAGGCGGGGGACTGAAGCTTTCTTT.

The V gene is TRBV28, the J gene TRBJ1-1; TRBD1 is a possible D gene (6 bases). V was clipped by 6 bases and J by 4 bases, with 18 bases between them. Looked up from germline, CDR1 is MDHEN and CDR2 is SYDVKM. The CDR3 extends over 15 amino acids. The CDR3 region has the DNA TGTGCCAGCAGCTCCTGGACAGCTGGGGGCACTGAAGCTTTCTTT. This sequence encodes CASSSWTAGGTEAFF.

This clone has only one observation. The chain carries TRBV7-9 and TRBJ2-2; TRBD2 matches at 7 bases. The trim removed 7 bases at V and 0 bases at J, leaving 8 bases unmatched. Looked up from germline, CDR1 is SEHNR and CDR2 is FQNEAQ (reference sequence). The CDR3 loop spans 16 amino acids. The CDR3 DNA sequence: TGTGCCAGCACCACCCCCGCGGGAGCGAACACCGGGGAGCTGTTTTTT. Amino acids: CASTTPAGANTGELFF. Variable domain in full (rest from reference TRBV7-9 and TRBJ2-2): DTGVSQNPRHKITKRGQNVTFRCDPISEHNRLYWYRQTLGQGPEFLTYFQNEAQLEKSRLLSDRFSAERPKGSFSTLEIQRTEQGDSAMYLCASTTPAGANTGELFFGEGSRLTVL.

This clone has only one observation. CDR3 region: CASSRKAGTGGSNTEAFF. The CDR3 coding sequence is TGCGCCAGCAGCCGAAAAGCCGGGACAGGGGGCTCTAACACTGAAGCTTTCTTT. The chain combines TRBV4-3 with TRBJ1-1; 12 positions agree with TRBD1. Trimming at V came to 4 bases and at J to 2 bases, leaving 11 bases not matched to a gene. The CDR3 extends over 18 amino acids. Germline values: CDR1 LGHNA, CDR2 YSLEER.

This chain uses TRBV19 with TRBJ1-2, with a possible D match to TRBD1 (5 bases). V lost 1 base and J lost 5, with 11 bases in between. The germline V gene encodes CDR1 LNHDA and CDR2 SQIVND (reference sequence). There are 14 residues in the CDR3. As DNA, the CDR3 is TGTGCCAGTAGTATAGTAGGGGCAGGGTATGGCTACACCTTC. Translating it yields CASSIVGAGYGYTF.

The CDR3, as DNA: TGTGCCAGCTCACCATGGGCAGGGTCCTACGAGCAGTACTTC. It is translated as CASSPWAGSYEQYF. The chain combines TRBV18 with TRBJ2-7; D perhaps matches TRBD1 (5 bases). V gave up 2 bases and J gave up 1 base, with 9 bases separating them. Per the germline V gene, CDR1 is KGHSH and CDR2 is LQKENI. This CDR3 comprises 14 residues.

This clone has a single count. The chain links TRBV6-2 or TRBV6-3 to TRBJ2-5, with D unresolved. Trimming removed 2 bases at V and 0 bases at J, with 10 bases between. This CDR3 comprises 15 residues. The germline gives CDR1 MNHEY, CDR2 SVGEGT. CDR3 DNA sequence: TGTGCCAGCAGTTACCCAGCCGACTACCAAGAGACCCAGTACTTC. It encodes CASSYPADYQETQYF.

The chain uses TRBV4-1 and TRBJ2-1, with TRBD2 matching over 8 bases. V shed 0 bases, J shed 2 bases, and the junction held 3 bases outside the gene matches. The CDR3 spans 16 residues. The germline V gene encodes CDR1 MGHRA and CDR2 YSYEKL. In DNA form, the CDR3 reads TGCGCCAGCAGCCAAGAATACGGGAGGGCCTACAATGAGCAGTTCTTC. Translated: CASSQEYGRAYNEQFF.